The clone carrying this T cell receptor beta chain was detected only a few times. In TCRdb, the RT-PCR reads were re-called with MiXCR into one record per CDR3 protein. The sample shows about 680,000 distinct CDR3 sequences, approximately 15% of them seen only once. V was pared by 2 bases and J by 8 bases, with 13 bases between. The CDR3 extends over 14 amino acids. CDR1 and CDR2 from the germline V gene are SNHLY and FYNNEI. The sequence derives from a female donor in good health, serving as a healthy control. What was sequenced was memory CD4+ T cells from blood. V usage is TRBV2 and J usage is TRBJ2-1, with D tentatively TRBD2 (5 bases). CDR3 amino acids: CASSEIGLAHEQFF. CDR3 bases: TGTGCCAGCAGTGAAATTGGGCTAGCCCATGAGCAGTTCTTC. Together with reference TRBV2 and TRBJ2-1, the CDR3 gives the full variable domain: EPEVTQTPSHQVTQMGQEVILRCVPISNHLYFYWYRQILGQKVEFLVSFYNNEISEKSEIFDDQFSVERPDGSNFTLKIRSTKLEDSAMYFCASSEIGLAHEQFFGPGTRLTVL.